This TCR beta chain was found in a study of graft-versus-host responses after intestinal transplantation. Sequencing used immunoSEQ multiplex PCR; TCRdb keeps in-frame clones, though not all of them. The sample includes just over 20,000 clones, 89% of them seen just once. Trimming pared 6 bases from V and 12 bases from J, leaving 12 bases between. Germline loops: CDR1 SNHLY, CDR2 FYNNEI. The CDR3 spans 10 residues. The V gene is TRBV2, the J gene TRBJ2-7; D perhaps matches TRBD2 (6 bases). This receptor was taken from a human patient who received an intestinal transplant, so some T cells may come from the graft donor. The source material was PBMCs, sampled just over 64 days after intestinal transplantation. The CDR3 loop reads CASRGTSPYF. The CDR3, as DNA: TGTGCCAGCAGGGGGACTTCCCCGTACTTC.